A selection of T cell receptor beta chains follows, all from one sample in a study of T cell responses to AZD1222 COVID-19 vaccine. Measured with immunoSEQ multiplex PCR; TCRdb has only the in-frame clones, and not every one. The sample records around 100,000 clones, 86% being singletons. Sequencing was performed on peripheral blood, taken on day 0 of AZD1222 vaccination. All receptors come from an adult in good health. Both conserved end residues are part of each CDR3. D genes are given only for firm matches. Rows give clone size only sometimes, using once, few, many, or a class for an expanded clone.

length	V	D	J	size	DNA	CDR3
12	TRBV19	-	TRBJ2-7	-	TGTGCCAGTAGCCCCCCCAAAGGCCAGCAGTACTTC	CASSPPKGQQYF
12	TRBV12-3/TRBV12-4	-	TRBJ1-4	-	TGTGCCAGCAGTCTCTTGGGAGAAAAACTGTTTTTT	CASSLLGEKLFF
13	TRBV7-2	-	TRBJ2-7	once	TGTGCCAGCAGCTTAGTTTCCGGCTACGAGCAGTACTTC	CASSLVSGYEQYF
12	TRBV7-9	-	TRBJ2-5	once	TGTGCCAGCAGCTTAGCGGGTGAGACCCAGTACTTC	CASSLAGETQYF
15	TRBV27	-	TRBJ2-7	few	TGTGCCAGCAGTTTCCGCCCGCAGGGGCACTACGAGCAGTACTTC	CASSFRPQGHYEQYF
16	TRBV4-3	TRBD1	TRBJ1-2	-	TGCGCCAGCAGCCAAGACCCGACAGGGGTTAACTATGGCTACACCTTC	CASSQDPTGVNYGYTF
15	TRBV5-4	-	TRBJ1-3	few	TGTGCCAGCAGCGCAGACCCAGGCTCTGGAAACACCATATATTTT	CASSADPGSGNTIYF
17	TRBV7-9	TRBD1	TRBJ1-4	-	TGTGCCAGCAGCTTTAAGGGGGCCCTTGCAACTAATGAAAAACTGTTTTTT	CASSFKGALATNEKLFF
14	TRBV6-5	-	TRBJ1-1	-	TGTGCCAGCAGTTCCTCGCTTCGGGGCGGGGGAGCTTTCTTT	CASSSSLRGGGAFF
17	TRBV6-2/TRBV6-3	-	TRBJ2-2	-	TGTGCCAGCAGTCAACCGGAGTATGAGGGGGGAACCGGGGAGCTGTTTTTT	CASSQPEYEGGTGELFF
14	TRBV2	-	TRBJ1-5	few	TGTGCCAGCAGCGCCGACGGAGGCAATCAGCCCCAGCATTTT	CASSADGGNQPQHF
11	TRBV6-6	-	TRBJ2-1	-	TGTGCCAGCACCCCCTCGTGGGAGCAGTTCTTC	CASTPSWEQFF
17	TRBV28	TRBD1	TRBJ1-5	few	TGTGCCAGCAGATCCGAACTAAGGACAGGAATAAATCAGCCCCAGCATTTT	CASRSELRTGINQPQHF
11	TRBV20-1	-	TRBJ1-2	once	TGCAGTGCTCCACAGGACTATGGCTACACCTTC	CSAPQDYGYTF
17	TRBV7-2	TRBD1	TRBJ1-2	-	TGTGCCAGCAGCTTAACCGGGACAGGGTATACTAACTATGGCTACACCTTC	CASSLTGTGYTNYGYTF
15	TRBV5-1	TRBD1	TRBJ2-7	-	TGCGCCAGCAGCACCACCGGGACAGGGTACTACGAGCAGTACTTC	CASSTTGTGYYEQYF
15	TRBV25-1	-	TRBJ2-1	-	TGTGCCAGCAGTCCCTGGGGGAGCTCCTACAATGAGCAGTTCTTC	CASSPWGSSYNEQFF